What follows are 5 T cell receptor beta chains derived from one specimen sequenced in a study of OX40 agonist ivuxolimab in advanced cancers. Clones were read by immunoSEQ multiplex PCR, and TCRdb kept only the in-frame ones, dropping some. Of roughly 26,000 clones in the sample, roughly 73% are singletons; the top ten hold about 25%. This material consisted of CD4+ or CD8+ T cells sorted from blood, taken in a trial of the OX40 agonist ivuxolimab. Every receptor here comes from an adult with an advanced solid tumor such as melanoma, head and neck, liver or kidney cancer.

V and J are TRBV7-9 and TRBJ2-5; possible D gene TRBD2, 6 bases. The DNA end is a closer match to TRBJ2-7, so the J assignment may be wrong. The germline V gene encodes CDR1 SEHNR and CDR2 FQNEAQ (reference sequence). This CDR3 is 12 amino acids long. The CDR3 loop is CASSPSDYEQYF. The CDR3 DNA reads TGTGCCAGCAGCCCTAGCGACTACGAGCAGTACTTC.

In this sample, this clone turned up a few times. The chain has TRBV4-2 and TRBJ1-1, with D perhaps matching TRBD1 (6 bases). This CDR3 region has 11 residues. Germline-derived CDR1 and CDR2 are LGHNA and YNFKEQ. The germline V and J ends were trimmed by 6 bases and 6 bases, with 8 bases remaining between them. CDR3 nucleotide sequence: TGTGCCAGCAGAACAGGGCCTGAAGCTTTCTTT. The encoded protein is CASRTGPEAFF.

In this sample, this clone turned up a few times. The genes are TRBV19 and TRBJ2-5; D unresolved. The V gene's germline CDR1 is LNHDA and CDR2 SQIVND (reference sequence). The CDR3 has 12 amino acids. The V end was cut by 4 bases, the J end by 7 bases, with 10 bases between. For the CDR3, the DNA is TGTGCCAGTAGTAAGGAGCTGGGGACCCAGTACTTC. This encodes CASSKELGTQYF.

CDR3 in amino acids: CASSLVYNEQFF. In DNA, the CDR3 is TGTGCCAGCAGCTTGGTATACAATGAGCAGTTCTTC. The V and J genes are TRBV5-8 and TRBJ2-1; D is undetermined. This CDR3 has 12 residues. Germline V gene sequence: CDR1 SGHTS, CDR2 YDEGEE. Trimming pared 0 bases from V and 4 bases from J, leaving 2 bases between.

This clone was seen a handful of times. The CDR3, as DNA: TGTGCCAGCAGCCCTCAGGGTGTTTACGAGCAGTACTTC. Translation: CASSPQGVYEQYF. The rearrangement joins TRBV5-8 to TRBJ2-7, with D tentatively TRBD1 (5 bases). CDR1 is SGHTS, CDR2 YDEGEE, per germline. V shed 4 bases and J shed 4 bases, with 12 bases lying between them. CDR3 size: 13 residues. The whole variable domain, remainder taken from reference TRBV5-8 and TRBJ2-7, is EAGVTQSPTHLIKTRGQQATLRCSPISGHTSVYWYQQALGLGLQFLLWYDEGEERNRGNFPPRFSGRQFPNYSSELNVNALELEDSALYLCASSPQGVYEQYFGPGTRLTVT.